This T cell receptor (beta chain) appears in the sequencing data of a study of T cells in Graves' hyperthyroidism and ophthalmopathy. Study at large: Before any treatment, at initial diagnosis, peripheral blood was collected. The study, taken as a whole, reports: The majority of expanded thyroid clonotypes above 0.001 also appeared in blood.

V was cut by 3 bases and J by 0 bases, with 12 bases left in between. CDR1 is MGHRA, CDR2 YSYEKL, per germline. This CDR3 spans 16 amino acids. Orbital computed tomography and thyroid ultrasound, together with serum TRAb and thyroxine and clinical symptoms, were used for diagnoses. PBMCs stemmed from over 7.5 ml fresh peripheral blood. Template material for amplifying TCR beta CDR3 regions consisted of RNA transcripts. HTBI primers were used for first-round RT-PCR of the TCR CDR3. TCRdb redid the calling of the multiplex PCR reads with MiXCR, one entry per CDR3 protein. This sample has 400,000 or so distinct CDR3 sequences, with about 14% found just once. Concerning this clonotype itself: Its matching antigen is unknown.

The chain employs TRBV4-1 and TRBJ1-3, with D hard to call. The sequence derives from a woman in her thirties with Graves' ophthalmopathy. Material: blood. The CDR3 region is CASSHEGMSSGNTIYF. The CDR3 nucleotides are TGCGCCAGCAGCCATGAAGGGATGAGCTCTGGAAACACCATATATTTT.